This entry lists 26 T cell receptor beta chains sequenced from one sample in a study of T cell clonality in common variable immunodeficiency. The study, taken as a whole, reports: Fewer deletions and N-nucleotide insertions were reportedly seen in common variable immunodeficiency TCR beta sequences.

Data came from immunoSEQ multiplex PCR; TCRdb stores just in-frame clones and leaves some out. The table records approximately 30,000 clones without singletons, the ten largest covering 2.5% to 3.5%. These receptors' targets are unknown. The sample taken for sequencing was peripheral blood mononuclear cells. These receptors were taken from a human donor with common variable immunodeficiency.

This clone was recorded a few times. Read data end 3 residues before the CDR3 end; the end is taken from the germline J gene. This chain connects TRBV7-9 to TRBJ2-3, with D perhaps matching TRBD1 (5 bases). CDR1 is SEHNR and CDR2 is FQNEAQ in the germline V gene (reference sequence). Between the trimmed V and J ends, which lost 5 bases and 5 bases, there was a span of 8 bases. This CDR3 is 12 amino acids long. This CDR3 is CASSPDRDTQYF. The sequenced part of the CDR3 DNA is TGTGCCAGCAGCCCCGACAGAGATACG.

This clone was seen at least ten times. The CDR3 end is not reached by the read, which stops 3 residues before it; the germline J gene fills it in. The chain combines TRBV5-1 with TRBJ2-7; 10 bases match TRBD2. The CDR3 sequence is 14 residues long. Trimming at V came to 8 bases and at J to 2 bases, leaving 7 bases not matched to a gene. Germline V lookup: CDR1 SGHRS, CDR2 YFSETQ. The CDR3 loop is CASKLAGDAYEQYF. CDR3 bases read: TGCGCCAGTAAGCTAGCGGGGGATGCCTACGAG.

This clone was picked up a small number of times. The CDR3 end is not reached by the read, which stops 3 residues before it; the germline J gene fills it in. The genes are TRBV7-3 and TRBJ2-7; 15 bases match TRBD2. Germline lookup yields CDR1 SGHTA and CDR2 FQGTGA. V gave up 4 bases and J gave up 6 bases; unmatched junction bases: 7. This CDR3 spans 16 amino acids. The covered CDR3 bases are TGTGCCAGCAGCTCCTGGACTAGCGGGGGGGCCGGCGAG. Its protein is CASSSWTSGGAGE. The full-length CDR3 reads as CASSSWTSGGAGEQYF.

This clone was counted between two and nine times. The read ends 3 residues shy of where the CDR3 ends; the end is completed using the germline J gene. The chain links TRBV2 to TRBJ1-6, with D perhaps TRBD1 (5 bases). CDR1 is SNHLY and CDR2 is FYNNEI in the germline V gene. Trimming cost V 4 bases and J 3 bases, with 10 bases left between them. The CDR3 has 15 amino acids. CDR3 DNA, as far as it was read: TGTGCCAGCAGTGGGGAGGGGAGCTATAATTCACCC. Translating it yields CASSGEGSYNSP. The whole CDR3 protein reads CASSGEGSYNSPLHF.

Points on this clone: The CDR3 extends 3 residues past the end of the read, so its final part is completed from the germline J gene. The chain is built from TRBV7-6 and TRBJ2-7; D uncertain. The germline V gene encodes CDR1 SGHVS and CDR2 FNYEAQ. The V and J ends lost 5 bases and 6 bases respectively, with 11 bases between them. The CDR3 has 12 amino acids. The CDR3 sequence is CASSPYPPEQYF. The part of the CDR3 DNA that was read is TGTGCCAGCAGCCCTTATCCCCCCGAG.

Regarding this clone: The observed sequence ends 3 residues before the CDR3 terminus, with the missing tail filled in from the germline J gene. The J gene is TRBJ2-7, the V gene TRBV10-3; weak D call: TRBD1 (6 bases). This CDR3 comprises 15 residues. CDR1 ENHRY and CDR2 SYGVKD come from the germline V gene. Deletions cut 6 bases from V and 6 bases from J, with 21 bases between. The CDR3 bases that were read are TGTGCCATCAGCGCTCAAGAGGGGGAAATTTCCGAG. Amino acids: CAISAQEGEISE. The complete CDR3 reads CAISAQEGEISEQYF.

This clone appeared many times. The read ends 3 residues shy of where the CDR3 ends; the end is completed using the germline J gene. The rearrangement joins TRBV5-6 to TRBJ2-2; 7 bases fit TRBD2. V dropped 5 bases and J dropped 5; count of bases not matched to a gene: 9. This CDR3 comprises 15 residues. The germline V gene has CDR1 SGHDT and CDR2 YYEEEE. CDR3 DNA (partial): TGTGCCAGCAGTCACGGATTGGGGGGGACCGGGGAG. Translating gives CASSHGLGGTGE. The CDR3, in full, reads CASSHGLGGTGELFF.

With respect to this clone: The CDR3 end falls 3 residues outside the read, so it is completed with the germline J gene. The chain employs TRBV11-2 and TRBJ1-6, with 8 bases lining up with TRBD1. V was pared by 3 bases and J by 7 bases, with 2 bases of the junction left unmatched. The CDR3 runs 14 residues. Germline CDR1 reads SGHAT; CDR2 reads FQNNGV. The CDR3 region is CASSLRTGNSPLHF. CDR3 DNA, as far as it was read: TGTGCCAGCAGCTTGAGGACAGGGAATTCACCC.

To note about this clone: The observed sequence ends 3 residues before the CDR3 terminus, with the missing tail filled in from the germline J gene. The chain has TRBV6-1 and TRBJ1-5; D is unclear. The CDR3 is made up of 16 amino acids. Germline V gene sequence: CDR1 MNHNS, CDR2 SASEGT. V dropped 4 bases and J dropped 0 bases, with 13 bases sitting between them. CDR3 loop: CASSGRSSYSNQPQHF. CDR3 bases read: TGTGCCAGCAGTGGTCGCTCAAGCTATAGCAATCAGCCC.

This clone was found a few times. The CDR3 end lies 3 residues beyond the end of the read and is filled in from the germline J gene. The V call is TRBV18, the J call TRBJ2-2; D may be TRBD2 (5 bases). The CDR3 extends over 15 amino acids. The germline V gene has CDR1 KGHSH and CDR2 LQKENI. V was pared by 1 base and J by 3 bases, with 9 bases between. Here the CDR3 reads CASSPRPADTGELFF. CDR3 bases read: TGTGCCAGCTCACCACGGCCAGCGGACACCGGGGAG.

This clone has just a few counts. The read finishes 3 residues shy of the CDR3 end, and the germline J gene is used to complete it. The chain couples TRBV20-1 to TRBJ2-7; 9 positions match TRBD1. V gave up 3 bases and J gave up 5 bases; unmatched junction bases: 11. This CDR3 has 15 residues. The germline CDR1 and CDR2 sequences are DFQATT and SNEGSKA (reference sequence). CDR3 DNA, as far as it was read: TGCAGTGCTAGTGGCCCGGGACAGGGACTCCACGAG. Its protein product is CSASGPGQGLHE. The full CDR3 reads CSASGPGQGLHEQYF.

This clone was observed many times. The CDR3 goes on 3 residues after the read ends, and that part is filled in from the germline J gene. This sequence joins TRBV7-9 and TRBJ1-1; the D gene is possibly TRBD1 (5 bases). The V end lost 6 bases, the J end lost 1 base, and 12 bases lay between the germline ends. CDR3 length: 14 residues. CDR1 SEHNR and CDR2 FQNEAQ come from the germline V gene (reference sequence). The DNA read from the CDR3 is TGTGCCAGCAGGAAAGGGGTATCGAACACTGAA. It translates to CASRKGVSNTE. The full CDR3 sequence reads CASRKGVSNTEAFF.

At least ten counts were recorded for this clone. Read sequence stops 3 residues before the CDR3 end, and the germline J gene provides the missing end. The chain links TRBV9 to TRBJ1-4; a weak D match, TRBD1 (6 bases). Germline lookup yields CDR1 SGDLS and CDR2 YYNGEE. The V and J ends lost 4 bases and 8 bases respectively, with 15 bases between them. This CDR3 has 14 amino acids. The CDR3 protein is CASSSRTDGEKLFF. Incomplete CDR3 DNA: TGTGCCAGCAGCTCTAGGACAGACGGGGAAAAA.

This clone was seen repeatedly, ten times or more. The CDR3 end falls 3 residues outside the read, so it is completed with the germline J gene. The chain has TRBV20-1 and TRBJ1-2; 7 nucleotides align to TRBD1. CDR1 and CDR2 from the germline V gene are DFQATT and SNEGSKA (reference sequence). The CDR3 runs 13 residues. The sequenced CDR3 bases are TGCAGTGCTAGAGCTCAGGGGGTCGGGGGC. It yields the protein CSARAQGVGG. The whole CDR3 reads CSARAQGVGGYTF.

This clone was detected ten times or more. The sequence runs out 3 residues before the end of the CDR3; the remainder is reconstructed from the germline J gene. V usage is TRBV20-1 and J usage is TRBJ2-7, with 8 bases that match TRBD2. V shed 3 bases, J shed 5 bases, and the junction held 12 bases outside the gene matches. Looked up from germline, CDR1 is DFQATT and CDR2 is SNEGSKA (reference sequence). The CDR3 extends over 15 amino acids. The CDR3 bases that were read are TGCAGTGCTAGCGGGGGGGAATTTGAGTTCCACGAG. Translating it yields CSASGGEFEFHE. The whole CDR3 reads CSASGGEFEFHEQYF.

With respect to this clone: The read is 3 residues too short to cover the CDR3 end, so that end is filled in from the germline J gene. This chain uses TRBV2 with TRBJ2-3; D is unresolved. Germline loops: CDR1 SNHLY, CDR2 FYNNEI. The CDR3 totals 13 residues. Trimming pared 1 base from V and 5 bases from J, leaving 7 bases between. This CDR3 is CASSEGPGDTQYF. Partial CDR3 DNA: TGTGCCAGCAGTGAAGGCCCGGGAGATACG. The whole variable domain, filled in from reference TRBV2 and TRBJ2-3, reads EPEVTQTPSHQVTQMGQEVILRCVPISNHLYFYWYRQILGQKVEFLVSFYNNEISEKSEIFDDQFSVERPDGSNFTLKIRSTKLEDSAMYFCASSEGPGDTQYFGPGTRLTVL.

The CDR3 loop reads CASSLGQGVLDTEAFF. Incomplete CDR3 DNA: TGCGCCAGCAGCTTGGGACAGGGGGTTCTGGACACTGAA. The chain carries TRBV5-1 and TRBJ1-1; 9 bases are shared with TRBD1. The read falls 3 residues short of the CDR3 end, and the missing part is taken from the germline J gene. V was pared by 0 bases and J by 3 bases, with 6 bases of the junction left unmatched. Germline V gives CDR1 SGHRS, CDR2 YFSETQ. The CDR3 totals 16 residues. The full variable domain, completed using reference TRBV5-1 and TRBJ1-1, is KAGVTQTPRYLIKTRGQQVTLSCSPISGHRSVSWYQQTPGQGLQFLFEYFSETQRNKGNFPGRFSGRQFSNSRSEMNVSTLELGDSALYLCASSLGQGVLDTEAFFGQGTRLTVV.

This clone was counted at least ten times. The read ends 3 residues shy of where the CDR3 ends; the end is completed using the germline J gene. The chain couples TRBV7-2 to TRBJ2-5, with 8 bases lining up with TRBD1. The CDR3 spans 15 residues. The germline V gene has CDR1 SGHTA and CDR2 FQGNSA. J was trimmed by 2 bases and V by 1 base; bases with no gene match: 3. The part of the CDR3 DNA that was read is TGTGCCAGCAGCTTAGGGACAGGGATGCAAGAGACC. This translates into CASSLGTGMQET. The CDR3 reads in full as CASSLGTGMQETQYF. Supplemented by reference TRBV7-2 and TRBJ2-5, the full variable domain reads GAGVSQSPSNKVTEKGKDVELRCDPISGHTALYWYRQSLGQGLEFLIYFQGNSAPDKSGLPSDRFSAERTGGSVSTLTIQRTQQEDSAVYLCASSLGTGMQETQYFGPGTRLLVL.

On this clone: The CDR3 goes on 3 residues after the read ends, and that part is filled in from the germline J gene. The rearrangement links TRBV19 to TRBJ1-2, with D tentatively TRBD1 (5 bases). Between the trimmed V and J ends, which lost 1 base and 6 bases, there was a span of 9 bases. This CDR3 region has 13 residues. Germline-derived CDR1 and CDR2 are LNHDA and SQIVND (reference sequence). The covered CDR3 bases are TGTGCCAGTAGTATAGGAACAGGAAATGGC. Encoded protein: CASSIGTGNG. The entire CDR3 reads CASSIGTGNGYTF.

Only a few counts were recorded for this clone. From the germline J gene comes the end of the CDR3, since the read stops 3 residues before it. V gene TRBV11-1 combines with J gene TRBJ2-7, with 9 bases aligning to TRBD1. The germline CDR1 and CDR2 sequences are SGHAT and FQDESV (reference sequence). V was clipped by 4 bases and J by 0 bases; unmatched bases: 1. The CDR3 is 14 amino acids. CDR3: CASSWDRVSYEQYF. The CDR3 bases that were read are TGTGCCAGCAGCTGGGACAGGGTCTCCTACGAG. Together with reference TRBV11-1 and TRBJ2-7, the CDR3 gives the full variable domain: EAEVAQSPRYKITEKSQAVAFWCDPISGHATLYWYRQILGQGPELLVQFQDESVVDDSQLPKDRFSAERLKGVDSTLKIQPAELGDSAMYLCASSWDRVSYEQYFGPGTRLTVT.

This clone was observed many times. The sequence runs out 3 residues before the end of the CDR3; the remainder is reconstructed from the germline J gene. The chain has TRBV30 and TRBJ2-3; tentatively, D is TRBD1 (5 bases). Germline CDR1 and CDR2: GTSNPN and SVGIG (reference sequence). V lost 7 bases, J lost 6 bases, and 14 bases lay in between. This CDR3 region has 12 residues. CDR3 DNA (partial): TGTGCCTCAAAGGGGCCGGGCGATACG. Translated: CASKGPGDT. The whole CDR3 protein reads CASKGPGDTQYF.

This clone came up many times. The read stops 3 residues short of the end of the CDR3; the missing end is completed from the germline J gene. The gene calls are TRBV4-1 and TRBJ1-1; D not certain. Trimming removed 3 bases at V and 4 bases at J, with 12 bases between. This CDR3 has 14 residues. Germline lookup yields CDR1 MGHRA and CDR2 YSYEKL. The DNA read from the CDR3 is TGCGCCAGCAGCCATTCAGGATCTACCACTGAA. Translated, it gives CASSHSGSTTE. The entire CDR3 sequence reads CASSHSGSTTEAFF.

This clone showed up just a few times. The read gets to within 3 residues of the CDR3 end, and the germline J gene fills in the rest. The V gene is TRBV7-3, the J gene TRBJ1-4; 8 bases align to TRBD1. CDR1 is SGHTA, CDR2 FQGTGA, per germline. The CDR3 consists of 15 residues. V was clipped by 0 bases and J by 7 bases; unmatched bases: 4. The CDR3 loop reads CASSLTGTGGEKLFF. The covered CDR3 bases are TGTGCCAGCAGCTTAACCGGGACAGGTGGTGAAAAA. Based on the CDR3 plus reference TRBV7-3 and TRBJ1-4, the full variable domain is GAGVSQTPSNKVTEKGKYVELRCDPISGHTALYWYRQSLGQGPEFLIYFQGTGAADDSGLPNDRFFAVRPEGSVSTLKIQRTERGDSAVYLCASSLTGTGGEKLFFGSGTQLSVL.

On this clone itself: The read terminates 3 residues ahead of where the CDR3 ends, so the germline J gene completes it. The chain uses TRBV2 and TRBJ1-5; 9 nucleotides match TRBD1. The V and J ends lost 5 bases and 2 bases, in that order; junction bases with no gene match: 7. CDR1 SNHLY and CDR2 FYNNEI come from the germline V gene. The CDR3 has 16 residues. The CDR3 bases that were read are TGTGCCAGCAGTTTGGACAGGGGATACGGCAATCAGCCC. This codes for CASSLDRGYGNQP. The complete CDR3 protein is CASSLDRGYGNQPQHF.

By its share, this clone is medium-sized. The sequenced fragment ends 3 residues before the CDR3 boundary, so the rest is inferred from the germline J gene. V is TRBV24-1 and J is TRBJ2-6, with 7 bases lining up with TRBD1. Germline lookup yields CDR1 KGHDR and CDR2 SFDVKD. V was pared by 7 bases and J by 1 base, with 12 bases of the junction left unmatched. The CDR3 extends over 18 amino acids. The covered CDR3 bases are TGTGCCACCAGCCGGAAGGGGGCCATTTTTTCTGGGGCCAACGTC. It yields the protein CATSRKGAIFSGANV. The CDR3 in full is CATSRKGAIFSGANVLTF.

With regard to this clone: Read data end 3 residues before the CDR3 end; the end is taken from the germline J gene. This chain links TRBV19 with TRBJ1-4, with D perhaps TRBD1 (5 bases). The CDR3 covers 16 residues. Germline CDR1 LNHDA, CDR2 SQIVND (reference sequence). V lost 4 bases, J lost 8 bases, and 20 bases lay in between. CDR3 loop: CASSKWGLPSEEKLFF. CDR3 DNA, as far as it was read: TGTGCCAGTAGTAAGTGGGGACTACCCTCGGAGGAAAAA.